The TCR beta chain under discussion was sequenced for a study of early T cells in non-severe SARS-CoV-2 infection. The wider study: Sequencing of unsorted whole blood was done on bulk RNA, leaving chains unpaired.

Ten or more counts support this clonotype. The antigen is undetermined. Individual cDNA molecules received unique molecular identifiers during library preparation. TCRdb re-called the 5' RACE reads through MiXCR, storing one row per CDR3 protein. The data hold about 61,000 distinct CDR3 sequences, with around 11% observed a single time. Broader study findings: Anti-spike CD8 specificities were favored by VDJdb matching, whose results missed private and CD4 specificities.

Sequenced material: whole blood, taken at baseline. The clonotype was recovered from an adult who was a healthcare worker with PCR-confirmed SARS-CoV-2 infection or an uninfected control (not recorded which). The donor label of this sample is uncertain.

CDR3 nucleotides: TGTGCCAGCAGCCAACAAAACAGGGTAGATACGCAGTATTTT. Its protein is CASSQQNRVDTQYF. This chain uses TRBV14 with TRBJ2-3, with D possibly being TRBD1 (6 bases). Looked up from germline, CDR1 is SGHDN and CDR2 is FVKESK. The V end was cut by 2 bases, the J end by 5 bases, with 11 bases between. The CDR3 is 14 residues long. The full variable domain, with the rest looked up from reference TRBV14 and TRBJ2-3, is EAGVTQFPSHSVIEKGQTVTLRCDPISGHDNLYWYRRVMGKEIKFLLHFVKESKQDESGMPNNRFLAERTGGTYSTLKVQPAELEDSGVYFCASSQQNRVDTQYFGPGTRLTVL.